These T cell receptor beta chains were read from a single sample in a study of response to subunit inactivated influenza vaccine. MiXCR, run by TCRdb on the RT-PCR reads, gives a single entry per CDR3 protein. The table shows more than 700,000 distinct CDR3 sequences, with around 20% occurring only once. The source material was PBMCs from blood, sampled approximately 5 days after vaccination. The origin of the receptors is a man over 45 who received an inactivated influenza vaccine. CDR3s include the opening cysteine and the closing phenylalanine or tryptophan.

v_call	j_call	cdr3_aa
TRBV6-6	TRBJ1-4	CASKGTLNEKLFF
TRBV7-2	TRBJ1-5	CASSLGRVQPQHF
TRBV4-2	TRBJ2-6	CASSPLGGAGANVLTF
TRBV20-1	TRBJ1-1	CSARGQGGNTEAFF
TRBV30	TRBJ2-7	CAWSVKGQPYEQYF
TRBV20-1	TRBJ2-1	CSARLAGGGSYNEQFF
TRBV12-3/TRBV12-4	TRBJ2-4	CASSLGTSGSLGDIQYF
TRBV20-1	TRBJ2-1	CSARPSWTVYNEQFF
TRBV5-1	TRBJ2-5	CASSLAPESHGETQYF
TRBV12-3/TRBV12-4	TRBJ2-7	CASSPSEQYF
TRBV28	TRBJ2-2	CASSTQKTTGSLRGTGELFF
TRBV15	TRBJ1-1	CATSRPLGQYTEAFF